This is a list of T cell receptor beta chains from one sample in a study of long-term antiretroviral therapy in people with HIV. The assay was immunoSEQ multiplex PCR, and TCRdb's table has in-frame clones only and misses some. Of some 40,000 clones listed, around 86% are singletons. This specimen consisted of unsorted PBMCs, obtained 1.5 years after starting antiretroviral therapy. The receptor set was obtained from a man in his late teens or twenties with HIV. Each CDR3 is given with its conserved first and last residue. Fields, in order: CDR3 DNA, CDR3 protein, clone size, D gene, V gene, J gene. D genes are given only for firm matches. A row's size may be missing; if present it is once, few, many or a size class.

CDR3 DNA: TGTGCCAGCAGCTTATCTAACACCGGGGAGCTGTTTTTT
CDR3 protein: CASSLSNTGELFF
clone size: NA
D gene: NA
V gene: TRBV7-2
J gene: TRBJ2-2

CDR3 DNA: TGTGCCAGCAGTTATCGGCCAGGGAAGGATCAGCCCCAGCATTTT
CDR3 protein: CASSYRPGKDQPQHF
clone size: NA
D gene: NA
V gene: TRBV6-6
J gene: TRBJ1-5

CDR3 DNA: TGCGCCAGCAGCTCCCCGGGACTAGCGGGAGGGGGGCCCGTTGAGCAGTTCTTC
CDR3 protein: CASSSPGLAGGGPVEQFF
clone size: NA
D gene: TRBD2
V gene: TRBV5-1
J gene: TRBJ2-1

CDR3 DNA: TGTGCCAGCAGCCTACGGTTGGGTGGGGCGGGGGATACGCAGTATTTT
CDR3 protein: CASSLRLGGAGDTQYF
clone size: few
D gene: NA
V gene: TRBV7-2
J gene: TRBJ2-3

CDR3 DNA: TGTGCCAGCAGCCCCGGGACAGGGGGCACAAGGCGGAAGACTGAAGCTTTCTTT
CDR3 protein: CASSPGTGGTRRKTEAFF
clone size: NA
D gene: TRBD1
V gene: TRBV5-6
J gene: TRBJ1-1

CDR3 DNA: TGTGCCAGCGTAAGGGACAGGGGGAGGGAAAAACTGTTTTTT
CDR3 protein: CASVRDRGREKLFF
clone size: NA
D gene: TRBD1
V gene: TRBV28
J gene: TRBJ1-4

CDR3 DNA: TGTGCCAGCAGCTTAGCGGGGTCTCCTGGCTACACCTTC
CDR3 protein: CASSLAGSPGYTF
clone size: NA
D gene: NA
V gene: TRBV11-2
J gene: TRBJ1-2

CDR3 DNA: TGTGCCAGCAGCCAAGAACCCGACAACTACACCTTC
CDR3 protein: CASSQEPDNYTF
clone size: NA
D gene: NA
V gene: TRBV14
J gene: TRBJ1-2

CDR3 DNA: TGTGCCAGCAGCTTTTTCGGAGACCAACTCGGCACTGAAGCTTTCTTT
CDR3 protein: CASSFFGDQLGTEAFF
clone size: once
D gene: NA
V gene: TRBV7-9
J gene: TRBJ1-1

CDR3 DNA: TGTGCCAGCAGTGGGGACAGGAACACTGAAGCTTTCTTT
CDR3 protein: CASSGDRNTEAFF
clone size: few
D gene: TRBD1
V gene: TRBV2
J gene: TRBJ1-1

CDR3 DNA: TGTGCCATCAGTGAGTCTAAGGCTAGCGGAAACAATGAGCAGTTCTTC
CDR3 protein: CAISESKASGNNEQFF
clone size: NA
D gene: TRBD2
V gene: TRBV10-3
J gene: TRBJ2-1

CDR3 DNA: TGTGCCAGCGGATCTAGCGGGGGCTCCTACGAGCAGTACTTC
CDR3 protein: CASGSSGGSYEQYF
clone size: NA
D gene: TRBD2
V gene: TRBV6-5
J gene: TRBJ2-7

CDR3 DNA: TGTGCCATCAGTGAACCGGGACAGTCCTACGAGCAGTACTTC
CDR3 protein: CAISEPGQSYEQYF
clone size: NA
D gene: TRBD1
V gene: TRBV10-3
J gene: TRBJ2-7

CDR3 DNA: TGTGCCATCAGCGCTGGGGGCCTTAACACTGAAGCTTTCTTT
CDR3 protein: CAISAGGLNTEAFF
clone size: NA
D gene: NA
V gene: TRBV10-3
J gene: TRBJ1-1

CDR3 DNA: TGTGCCAGCAGCTTACTCCGAACACTGGGCACAGATACGCAGTATTTT
CDR3 protein: CASSLLRTLGTDTQYF
clone size: NA
D gene: NA
V gene: TRBV5-8
J gene: TRBJ2-3

CDR3 DNA: TGTGCCAGCAGTTTTCGTGGGGCAGGGAGCAGCAATGAGCAGTTCTTC
CDR3 protein: CASSFRGAGSSNEQFF
clone size: NA
D gene: NA
V gene: TRBV28
J gene: TRBJ2-1

CDR3 DNA: TGTGCCAGCAGCTTAAGGTTTGGCGACACCGGGGAGCTGTTTTTT
CDR3 protein: CASSLRFGDTGELFF
clone size: NA
D gene: NA
V gene: TRBV7-2
J gene: TRBJ2-2

CDR3 DNA: TGTGCCAGCAGTGTAAACAGGGCAGATACGCAGTATTTT
CDR3 protein: CASSVNRADTQYF
clone size: NA
D gene: NA
V gene: TRBV28
J gene: TRBJ2-3

CDR3 DNA: TGTGCCAGCAGCTTGACAGCGGGAGGGCCAAGCTCCTACAATGAGCAGTTCTTC
CDR3 protein: CASSLTAGGPSSYNEQFF
clone size: NA
D gene: TRBD2
V gene: TRBV7-8
J gene: TRBJ2-1

CDR3 DNA: TGTGCCAGTAGTATAGATCCCACCGTTGCAACTAATGAAAAACTGTTTTTT
CDR3 protein: CASSIDPTVATNEKLFF
clone size: NA
D gene: NA
V gene: TRBV19
J gene: TRBJ1-4

CDR3 DNA: TGTGCCAGCATGGGGCAGGGGGCAAATGGCGAGACCCAGTACTTC
CDR3 protein: CASMGQGANGETQYF
clone size: NA
D gene: TRBD1
V gene: TRBV2
J gene: TRBJ2-5

CDR3 DNA: TGTGCCAGCAGCTCGTACGACAAATCCTACGAGCAGTACTTC
CDR3 protein: CASSSYDKSYEQYF
clone size: NA
D gene: NA
V gene: TRBV5-6
J gene: TRBJ2-7

CDR3 DNA: TGTGCCAGCAGCCGACAGGGGGCAGATACGCAGTATTTT
CDR3 protein: CASSRQGADTQYF
clone size: NA
D gene: TRBD1
V gene: TRBV11-3
J gene: TRBJ2-3

CDR3 DNA: TGTGCCAGCAGTGGGACTAGCGGCACAGATACGCAGTATTTT
CDR3 protein: CASSGTSGTDTQYF
clone size: NA
D gene: TRBD2
V gene: TRBV25-1
J gene: TRBJ2-3

CDR3 DNA: TGTGCCAGTAGTAAACGGACCCTGCCGAGGGAGACCCAGTACTTC
CDR3 protein: CASSKRTLPRETQYF
clone size: NA
D gene: NA
V gene: TRBV19
J gene: TRBJ2-5

CDR3 DNA: TGTGCCAGCAGCTTGACACCAGGGTGGGGAACCTACGAGCAGTACTTC
CDR3 protein: CASSLTPGWGTYEQYF
clone size: once
D gene: NA
V gene: TRBV5-8
J gene: TRBJ2-7

CDR3 DNA: TGTGCCAGCAGTTTAGCCGAGGCTGACGAGCAGTACTTC
CDR3 protein: CASSLAEADEQYF
clone size: NA
D gene: NA
V gene: TRBV28
J gene: TRBJ2-7

CDR3 DNA: TGTGCCAGCAGCCCTGGGGGGAGTTATAGCAATCAGCCCCAGCATTTT
CDR3 protein: CASSPGGSYSNQPQHF
clone size: few
D gene: NA
V gene: TRBV9
J gene: TRBJ1-5

CDR3 DNA: TGCGCCAGCAGTCACGGGACTAGCGGAGACGAGCAGTACTTC
CDR3 protein: CASSHGTSGDEQYF
clone size: NA
D gene: TRBD2
V gene: TRBV5-1
J gene: TRBJ2-7

CDR3 DNA: TGTGCCAGCAGCTTAGGGACTCCCTCGGAGCTGTTTTTT
CDR3 protein: CASSLGTPSELFF
clone size: NA
D gene: NA
V gene: TRBV27
J gene: TRBJ2-2

CDR3 DNA: TGTGCCAGCAGTCAACAGACAGGGTACAATGAGCAGTTCTTC
CDR3 protein: CASSQQTGYNEQFF
clone size: NA
D gene: TRBD1
V gene: TRBV27
J gene: TRBJ2-1

CDR3 DNA: TGTGCCAGCAGCTGGAACGGCTACGAGCAGTACTTC
CDR3 protein: CASSWNGYEQYF
clone size: NA
D gene: NA
V gene: TRBV5-8
J gene: TRBJ2-7

CDR3 DNA: TGCGCCAGCAGCGGGACTAGCGGAGGCACAGATACGCAGTATTTT
CDR3 protein: CASSGTSGGTDTQYF
clone size: NA
D gene: TRBD2
V gene: TRBV10-1
J gene: TRBJ2-3

CDR3 DNA: TGTGCCAGCAGTCCCCCGAACAGAGAGGAAGGCTACACCTTC
CDR3 protein: CASSPPNREEGYTF
clone size: NA
D gene: NA
V gene: TRBV28
J gene: TRBJ1-2

CDR3 DNA: TGTGCCAGCAGCCAAGAATATTGGCGGGAGGGGGCAGATACGCAGTATTTT
CDR3 protein: CASSQEYWREGADTQYF
clone size: NA
D gene: TRBD2
V gene: TRBV4-2
J gene: TRBJ2-3

CDR3 DNA: TGTGCCAGCAGTCCCCGGGTCATGAACACTGAAGCTTTCTTT
CDR3 protein: CASSPRVMNTEAFF
clone size: NA
D gene: NA
V gene: TRBV28
J gene: TRBJ1-1

CDR3 DNA: TGTGCCAGTAGTATGGCACAGGGGCACCTCTATGGCTACACCTTC
CDR3 protein: CASSMAQGHLYGYTF
clone size: NA
D gene: TRBD1
V gene: TRBV19
J gene: TRBJ1-2

CDR3 DNA: TGTGCCAGCAGTGGAATCGGATTAAATCAGCCCCAGCATTTT
CDR3 protein: CASSGIGLNQPQHF
clone size: NA
D gene: NA
V gene: TRBV28
J gene: TRBJ1-5

CDR3 DNA: TGTGCCAGCAGCCGAGGGACTAGCGGACCCACAGATACGCAGTATTTT
CDR3 protein: CASSRGTSGPTDTQYF
clone size: NA
D gene: TRBD2
V gene: TRBV13
J gene: TRBJ2-3

CDR3 DNA: TGTGCCAGCAGCTCAGCTGGAAAGCCAGGTGGCTACACCTTC
CDR3 protein: CASSSAGKPGGYTF
clone size: NA
D gene: NA
V gene: TRBV5-4
J gene: TRBJ1-2

CDR3 DNA: TGTGCCAGCAGGGAGGGGACCTACGAGCAGTACTTC
CDR3 protein: CASREGTYEQYF
clone size: NA
D gene: NA
V gene: TRBV6-6
J gene: TRBJ2-7

CDR3 DNA: TGTGCCAGCGATGGAGTGAACACTGAAGCTTTCTTT
CDR3 protein: CASDGVNTEAFF
clone size: NA
D gene: NA
V gene: TRBV2
J gene: TRBJ1-1

CDR3 DNA: TGTGCCAGCAGACTAAGGACAGGTACTGGGCTGCTGCAAGAGACCCAGTACTTC
CDR3 protein: CASRLRTGTGLLQETQYF
clone size: NA
D gene: TRBD1
V gene: TRBV27
J gene: TRBJ2-5

CDR3 DNA: TGTGCCAGCAGCTTGCAGGGTGGCCAGCCCCAGCATTTT
CDR3 protein: CASSLQGGQPQHF
clone size: NA
D gene: NA
V gene: TRBV5-8
J gene: TRBJ1-5

CDR3 DNA: TGTGCCAGCAGTGGCTTCGAGGCTGATGAGCAGTTCTTC
CDR3 protein: CASSGFEADEQFF
clone size: NA
D gene: NA
V gene: TRBV6-6
J gene: TRBJ2-1

CDR3 DNA: TGTGCCAGCAGCCCCCAAGGTAGCGGGAGTTTCTACGAGCAGTACTTC
CDR3 protein: CASSPQGSGSFYEQYF
clone size: NA
D gene: TRBD2
V gene: TRBV6-6
J gene: TRBJ2-7

CDR3 DNA: TGCGCCAGCAGCCAAGTGATGACTAGCGGGAGGGCCGCTGAGCAGTTCTTC
CDR3 protein: CASSQVMTSGRAAEQFF
clone size: NA
D gene: TRBD2
V gene: TRBV4-1
J gene: TRBJ2-1

CDR3 DNA: TGTGCCAGCAGTTTATCGTTCAGCCTTAATCAGCCCCAGCATTTT
CDR3 protein: CASSLSFSLNQPQHF
clone size: NA
D gene: NA
V gene: TRBV27
J gene: TRBJ1-5

CDR3 DNA: TGTGCCAGCAGCTTGGCCCCAAAAGGGCTCGAGCAGTACTTC
CDR3 protein: CASSLAPKGLEQYF
clone size: NA
D gene: NA
V gene: TRBV5-6
J gene: TRBJ2-7

CDR3 DNA: TGTGCCAGCAGCCAAATATGGGTCGCTGGAACCGGGGAGCTGTTTTTT
CDR3 protein: CASSQIWVAGTGELFF
clone size: NA
D gene: NA
V gene: TRBV7-9
J gene: TRBJ2-2

CDR3 DNA: TGTGCCAGCGGGCGGGGAGACCAGAAGTTTGATGAGCAGTTCTTC
CDR3 protein: CASGRGDQKFDEQFF
clone size: NA
D gene: NA
V gene: TRBV2
J gene: TRBJ2-1

CDR3 DNA: TGTGCCAGCAGCTTAGGGGTGACAGAGTACAATGAGCAGTTCTTC
CDR3 protein: CASSLGVTEYNEQFF
clone size: NA
D gene: NA
V gene: TRBV7-7
J gene: TRBJ2-1

CDR3 DNA: TGTGCCAGCAGTTTTTCTGGCAGGGGTTCCACCGGGGAGCTGTTTTTT
CDR3 protein: CASSFSGRGSTGELFF
clone size: NA
D gene: NA
V gene: TRBV27
J gene: TRBJ2-2

CDR3 DNA: TGTGCCAGCAGCTTAGAATGGGGCTACACCTTC
CDR3 protein: CASSLEWGYTF
clone size: few
D gene: NA
V gene: TRBV7-9
J gene: TRBJ1-2

CDR3 DNA: TGTGCCAGCAGCCAAGAACAGGGAGGTGAAAAACTGTTTTTT
CDR3 protein: CASSQEQGGEKLFF
clone size: NA
D gene: NA
V gene: TRBV4-2
J gene: TRBJ1-4

CDR3 DNA: TGCAGCGTTTTCTTCACAGGGGGCGCGGGGCAGCCCCAGCATTTT
CDR3 protein: CSVFFTGGAGQPQHF
clone size: NA
D gene: TRBD1
V gene: TRBV29-1
J gene: TRBJ1-5

CDR3 DNA: TGCGCCAGCAGCCCCCTTCTAGCGTCGAGCTCCTACGAGCAGTACTTC
CDR3 protein: CASSPLLASSSYEQYF
clone size: NA
D gene: NA
V gene: TRBV4-1
J gene: TRBJ2-7

CDR3 DNA: TGTGCCAGCAGCTTGGCCGGGACTAGCTTCCACGAGCAGTACTTC
CDR3 protein: CASSLAGTSFHEQYF
clone size: NA
D gene: TRBD2
V gene: TRBV7-2
J gene: TRBJ2-7

CDR3 DNA: TGTGCCATCAGCCTTCTGGGGTATGAGCAGTTCTTC
CDR3 protein: CAISLLGYEQFF
clone size: NA
D gene: NA
V gene: TRBV10-3
J gene: TRBJ2-1

CDR3 DNA: TGTGCCAGCAGCTTTAATCAGGGAGCCTACGAGCAGTACTTC
CDR3 protein: CASSFNQGAYEQYF
clone size: NA
D gene: NA
V gene: TRBV11-2
J gene: TRBJ2-7